Sequencing of this TCR beta chain was carried out in a study of T cell changes during pregnancy in multiple sclerosis. This clone was seen a few times. Only in-frame clones appear in the TCRdb table, and some are missing; sequencing was by immunoSEQ multiplex PCR. This sample yields tens of thousands of clones, of which about 91% are seen a single time; roughly 0.2% belongs to the top ten. Germline assignment: CDR1 MNHNS and CDR2 SASEGT. V lost 4 bases and J 5 bases, leaving 8 bases between the germline ends. The CDR3 length is 12 residues. The material sequenced was CD4+ T cells from peripheral blood mononuclear cells, taken in the second trimester of pregnancy. This TCR came from a female donor with multiple sclerosis, enrolled in a pregnancy study. This chain links TRBV6-1 with TRBJ2-5; no reliable D call. The CDR3 DNA reads TGTGCCAGCAGTGCGACATCGGAGACCCAGTACTTC. It is translated as CASSATSETQYF.